This T cell receptor beta chain is from a study of cytomegalovirus exposure and HLA in healthy donors. Across the whole study: A prior study identified 90 million to 120 million unique TCR beta sequences from roughly 180 million T cells. For the roughly 400 genotyped donors, about 81% fell within the Caucasian-associated ancestry cluster. Points from the study as a whole: The HLA-A and HLA-B alleles of most subjects were reportedly predicted accurately from TCR beta sequences. Later, an analysis found that common viral pathogens appeared to be linked with several of the most significant clusters.

CDR3 size: 18 residues. V lost 1 base, J lost 0 bases, and 8 bases stayed unmatched. CDR1 and CDR2 from the germline V gene are SGHRS and YFSETQ. The PCR employed 60 Vbeta primers together with 13 Jbeta primers. Clones were sequenced by immunoSEQ multiplex PCR, and TCRdb holds only the in-frame ones, with some missing. This table has 100,000 to 150,000 clones, about 10% appearing once. This clone was seen a handful of times. The antigen is unknown. The receptor was isolated from a woman in her late teens or twenties in good health and CMV-seropositive. Sequencing was done on a sample of PBMCs. V and J are TRBV5-1 and TRBJ2-3; 10 nucleotides align to TRBD2. CDR3 DNA: TGCGCCAGCAGCTTGTACCCTAGCGGGGGAGGTAGCACAGATACGCAGTATTTT. Its translation is CASSLYPSGGGSTDTQYF.